This T cell receptor (beta chain) was identified in a study of read filtering for tumor transcriptome and immune sequencing. Study conclusions and caveats: The CD138-negative fraction was mixed bone marrow immune cells, not pure T cells.

The library was built from approximately 400 ng RNA with molecular barcoded adaptors for alpha/delta and beta/gamma chains. TCRdb re-called the reads with MiXCR, one entry per CDR3 protein. Of 75,000 to 95,000 distinct CDR3 sequences listed, 20% to 25% were seen once; the top ten hold roughly 11%. By share, this clonotype counts as medium-sized. Its antigen remains unidentified. V dropped 5 bases and J dropped 0 bases, with 20 bases sitting between them. The CDR3 is made up of 17 amino acids. Germline V gene sequence: CDR1 DFQATT, CDR2 SNEGSKA (reference sequence). Sequencing input: a population of CD138-negative cells sorted from bone marrow. The chain links TRBV20-1 to TRBJ2-1; D possibly corresponds to TRBD2 (6 bases). The receptor's source is a donor aged 40 or over with multiple myeloma. CDR3 sequence (DNA): TGCAGTGCTTGCGCGGGATACACTAGGAGCTCCTACAATGAGCAGTTCTTC. Its protein product is CSACAGYTRSSYNEQFF.